This passage covers 10 T cell receptor beta chains from one sample sequenced in a study of T-cell memory formation after mild COVID-19. TCRdb independently ran MiXCR on the 5' RACE reads; one entry per CDR3 protein. The sample yields just under 350,000 distinct CDR3 sequences, 10% to 15% seen once. Sequenced sample: PBMCs or a T cell subset sorted from them (not recorded which). Every receptor here comes from a man between 18 and 35 years old who had mild COVID-19 (a few samples of this study predate the infection). Cell type and time point are not known.

A few counts support this clonotype. This chain links TRBV2 with TRBJ1-1, with D possibly being TRBD1 (6 bases). This CDR3 spans 16 amino acids. In germline, CDR1 is SNHLY, CDR2 FYNNEI. V lost 7 bases and J 3 bases, leaving 21 bases between the germline ends. For the CDR3, the DNA is TGTGCCAGCACCGAGGAGGGGGGTCTACTTTACACTGAAGCTTTCTTT. As protein: CASTEEGGLLYTEAFF. Looking up the rest from reference TRBV2 and TRBJ1-1 gives the full variable domain: EPEVTQTPSHQVTQMGQEVILRCVPISNHLYFYWYRQILGQKVEFLVSFYNNEISEKSEIFDDQFSVERPDGSNFTLKIRSTKLEDSAMYFCASTEEGGLLYTEAFFGQGTRLTVV.

This clonotype was detected a few times. The genes are TRBV5-1 and TRBJ1-1, with D tentatively TRBD1 (5 bases). Trimming took off 7 bases at V and 4 bases at J, with 17 bases between the two ends. The CDR3 covers 14 residues. Germline CDR1 SGHRS, CDR2 YFSETQ. This chain's CDR3 is CASGTDRLTTEAFF. DNA for the CDR3: TGCGCCAGCGGGACTGACAGACTTACCACTGAAGCTTTCTTT.

This clonotype has a count of ten or more. The chain joins TRBV7-9 to TRBJ1-2; D gene ambiguous. Germline V CDR1 and CDR2: SEHNR, FQNEAQ (reference sequence). V was shortened by 5 bases and J by 4 bases, with 11 bases between the two germline ends. The CDR3 is 13 amino acids. DNA for the CDR3: TGTGCCAGCAGCCCTGGGAGGATCTATGGCTACACCTTC. Protein: CASSPGRIYGYTF.

The chain couples TRBV4-1 to TRBJ2-1, with D possibly being TRBD1 or TRBD2 (6 bases each). The V gene's germline CDR1 is MGHRA and CDR2 YSYEKL. The CDR3 covers 15 residues. V lost 2 bases, J lost 2 bases, and 10 bases lay in between. The CDR3 DNA follows: TGCGCCAGCAGCCAACCCGGGGGCCCCTACAATGAGCAGTTCTTC. It encodes CASSQPGGPYNEQFF.

This clonotype appeared a few times. The rearrangement uses TRBV7-2 and TRBJ1-2; D unclear. Germline V gene sequence: CDR1 SGHTA, CDR2 FQGNSA. V was pared by 1 base and J by 1 base, with 7 bases between. The CDR3 is 14 residues long. The CDR3 protein is CASSLEIFNYGYTF. CDR3 sequence (DNA): TGTGCCAGCAGCTTAGAGATTTTTAACTATGGCTACACCTTC.

The sample holds a few counts of this clonotype. The DNA for the CDR3 is TGTGCCTGGAGGGGGACCGCCGGCGTGACCCAGTACTTC. Its protein product is CAWRGTAGVTQYF. V and J are TRBV30 and TRBJ2-5; D is tentatively TRBD1 or TRBD2 (5 bases each). The CDR3 extends over 13 amino acids. V lost 3 bases and J 7 bases, leaving 15 bases between the germline ends. Germline V gene data show CDR1 as GTSNPN and CDR2 as SVGIG (reference sequence). The full variable domain, with the rest looked up from reference TRBV30 and TRBJ2-5, is SQTIHQWPATLVQPVGSPLSLECTVEGTSNPNLYWYRQAAGRGLQLLFYSVGIGQISSEVPQNLSASRPQDRQFILSSKKLLLSDSGFYLCAWRGTAGVTQYFGPGTRLLVL.

This clonotype appeared a few times. The chain uses TRBV2 and TRBJ2-2; 10 bases line up with TRBD2. V lost 9 bases, J lost 1 base, and 20 bases stayed unmatched. The CDR3 totals 20 residues. Per germline, CDR1 SNHLY and CDR2 FYNNEI. This CDR3 reads CASSELTLHLAGGNTGELFF. The CDR3 DNA reads as TGTGCCAGTTCGGAGTTAACCCTACATTTAGCGGGGGGGAACACCGGGGAGCTGTTTTTT.

This clonotype has a count of ten or more. The rearrangement joins TRBV7-8 to TRBJ1-2, with TRBD1 as a possible D gene (5 bases). V lost 2 bases to trimming and J lost 0 bases, with 10 bases between them. From germline, CDR1 is SGHVS and CDR2 FQNEAQ. There are 15 residues in the CDR3. Here the CDR3 DNA reads TGTGCCAGCAGCTTACAGGGCATAGCTAACTATGGCTACACCTTC. Protein: CASSLQGIANYGYTF.

This clonotype has just a few counts. The chain links TRBV10-3 to TRBJ1-5; D is ambiguous. Germline CDR1 is ENHRY and CDR2 is SYGVKD. The V gene lost 10 bases and the J gene lost 1 base, with 17 bases spanning the gap. The CDR3 totals 15 residues. The CDR3: CATQVSRASNQPQHF. Written as DNA, the CDR3 is TGTGCCACCCAGGTCTCCCGGGCGAGCAATCAGCCCCAGCATTTT.

The chain is built from TRBV5-6 and TRBJ1-4; 7 bases agree with TRBD1. Trimming at V came to 3 bases and at J to 6 bases, leaving 8 bases not matched to a gene. CDR3 length: 15 residues. In germline, CDR1 is SGHDT, CDR2 YYEEEE. The CDR3 loop is CASSSTGIGDEKLFF. CDR3 coding DNA: TGTGCCAGCAGCTCGACAGGGATTGGGGATGAAAAACTGTTTTTT.